A single sample gave rise to the 25 T cell receptor beta chains below, sequenced in a study of T-cell reconstitution after alpha-beta-depleted transplantation in children. Unique molecular identifiers were incorporated during preparation of the TCRbeta library. TCRdb called the PCR reads again in MiXCR, with one record for every CDR3 protein. The sample lists about 870,000 distinct CDR3 sequences, around 17% occurring once. This specimen was PBMCs, mostly from graft donor cells, taken 360 days after TCRalphabeta/CD19-depleted stem cell transplant. These receptor sequences come from a male patient younger than 18 who had a stem cell transplant for acute lymphoblastic leukemia, so the T cells may come from the graft donor.

This clonotype occurred many times. The V call is TRBV24-1, the J call TRBJ2-3, with 7 bases matching TRBD2. The CDR3 has 13 residues. J was trimmed by 11 bases and V by 5 bases; bases with no gene match: 9. Germline CDR1 and CDR2: KGHDR and SFDVKD. This CDR3 is CATSGQSGTLQYF. The CDR3 DNA reads as TGTGCCACCAGTGGCCAGAGCGGGACCCTGCAGTATTTT.

J is TRBJ1-1 and V is TRBV6-5; D gene ambiguous. Germline CDR1 is MNHEY and CDR2 is SVGAGI. This CDR3 has 16 amino acids. The V end was cut by 0 bases, the J end by 1 base, with 12 bases between. The CDR3 bases are TGTGCCAGCAGTTACTCGCTCCTCCTCGGGAACACTGAAGCTTTCTTT. This gives the protein CASSYSLLLGNTEAFF.

This clonotype was observed a few times. At one end, the junction sequence differs from germline, possibly due to a read error. CDR3 residues: CASSLAGTSGIKNIQYF. CDR3 sequence (DNA): TGTGCCAGCAGCTTAGCGGGGACTAGCGGAATTAAAAACATTCAGTACTTC. This chain links TRBV12-3 or TRBV12-4 with TRBJ2-4; 11 bases are a match to TRBD2. The CDR3 spans 17 residues.

This clonotype was counted ten times or more. This sequence joins TRBV6-1 and TRBJ1-6; TRBD1 aligns across 9 bases. Germline loops: CDR1 MNHNS, CDR2 SASEGT. The CDR3 is 15 residues long. The V and J ends lost 7 bases and 6 bases, in that order; junction bases with no gene match: 7. The CDR3 nucleotides read TGTGCCAGCAATCTTCCGGGACAGGGTAATTCACCCCTCCACTTT. Translated: CASNLPGQGNSPLHF.

V is TRBV7-8 and J is TRBJ1-4, with D possibly being TRBD1 (5 bases). CDR1 is SGHVS, CDR2 FQNEAQ, per germline. Trimming pared 4 bases from V and 0 bases from J, leaving 12 bases between. This CDR3 is 16 amino acids long. The CDR3: CASSSLGGATNEKLFF. CDR3 sequence (DNA): TGTGCCAGCAGCTCTCTGGGGGGAGCAACTAATGAAAAACTGTTTTTT.

The chain couples TRBV5-6 to TRBJ1-5; no definite D call. The length of the CDR3 is 14 residues. The germline V and J ends were trimmed by 1 base and 6 bases, with 11 bases remaining between them. The germline CDR1 and CDR2 sequences are SGHDT and YYEEEE. In nucleotides, the CDR3 is TGTGCCAGCAGCTTGCAAGGGAATAGTCAGCCCCAGCATTTT. It specifies CASSLQGNSQPQHF. The whole variable domain, filled in from reference TRBV5-6 and TRBJ1-5, reads DAGVTQSPTHLIKTRGQQVTLRCSPKSGHDTVSWYQQALGQGPQFIFQYYEEEERQRGNFPDRFSGHQFPNYSSELNVNALLLGDSALYLCASSLQGNSQPQHFGDGTRLSIL.

This clonotype has more than one count but fewer than ten. The chain uses TRBV5-1 and TRBJ2-7; perhaps D is TRBD1 or TRBD2 (5 bases each). Germline loops: CDR1 SGHRS, CDR2 YFSETQ. The CDR3 totals 17 residues. V was trimmed by 0 bases and J by 2 bases, leaving 18 bases between them. This chain's CDR3 is CASSLAGQLEGPYEQYF. For the CDR3, the DNA is TGCGCCAGCAGCTTGGCCGGCCAGTTAGAGGGACCCTACGAGCAGTACTTC.

This chain connects TRBV12-3 or TRBV12-4 to TRBJ2-1; TRBD1 is a possible D gene (6 bases). Trimming shortened V by 0 bases and J by 6 bases, and 15 bases separated the two germline ends. The CDR3 is 16 amino acids. CDR3 sequence reads: CASSLAQGKGLNEQFF. In nucleotides, the CDR3 is TGTGCCAGCAGTTTAGCACAGGGTAAGGGGCTCAATGAGCAGTTCTTC.

The chain recombines TRBV20-1 with TRBJ2-7; unclear D gene. Germline V lookup: CDR1 DFQATT, CDR2 SNEGSKA (reference sequence). Trimming stripped 5 bases from V and 5 bases from J, with 10 bases between. This CDR3 spans 11 amino acids. CDR3: CSASKTHEQYF. DNA of the CDR3: TGCAGTGCTTCAAAAACGCACGAGCAGTACTTC.

This clonotype appeared a few times. J is TRBJ1-4 and V is TRBV20-1; the match to TRBD1 covers 11 bases. Germline CDR1 is DFQATT and CDR2 is SNEGSKA (reference sequence). CDR3 length equals 14 residues. V dropped 3 bases and J dropped 5; count of bases not matched to a gene: 2. The DNA for the CDR3 is TGCAGTGCTAGGGGGGACAGGGGGAATGAAAAACTGTTTTTT. Translated, it gives CSARGDRGNEKLFF.

CDR3 bases: TGCGCCAGCAGCGCGGTGGGCCCTAGCACAGATACGCAGTATTTT. Amino acids: CASSAVGPSTDTQYF. V and J are TRBV5-1 and TRBJ2-3; no definite D call. With 4 bases removed from V and 0 bases from J, the gap between germline ends came to 12 bases. The CDR3 totals 15 residues. The V gene's germline CDR1 is SGHRS and CDR2 YFSETQ.

The CDR3 region has the DNA TGTGCCAGCAGCTTAAAAGGGGGACTAGCAGACTCCTACAATGAGCAGTTCTTC. Its protein is CASSLKGGLADSYNEQFF. The genes are TRBV7-3 and TRBJ2-1; 9 bases match TRBD2. Trimming removed 1 base from V and 0 bases from J; junction bases left unmatched: 7. This CDR3 has 18 residues. CDR1 is SGHTA and CDR2 is FQGTGA in the germline V gene.

This chain joins TRBV20-1 and TRBJ2-7; 9 nucleotides line up with TRBD1. Germline V gives CDR1 DFQATT, CDR2 SNEGSKA (reference sequence). The length of the CDR3 is 14 residues. V lost 6 bases to trimming and J lost 2 bases; unmatched junction nucleotides: 8. This CDR3 is CSARPGQGPYEQYF. The CDR3 DNA follows: TGCAGTGCGAGGCCGGGACAGGGACCCTACGAGCAGTACTTC.

Only a few counts were recorded for this clonotype. The V gene is TRBV5-4, the J gene TRBJ2-4; 9 bases match TRBD1. Trimming removed 1 base from V and 1 base from J; junction bases left unmatched: 18. This CDR3 spans 21 amino acids. Looked up from germline, CDR1 is SGHNT and CDR2 is YYREEE (reference sequence). The CDR3 DNA follows: TGTGCCAGCAGCTTGCCTTCGATCCGGACAGGGGTGTTTATGGCCAAAAACATTCAGTACTTC. Translating gives CASSLPSIRTGVFMAKNIQYF.

The V call is TRBV7-3, the J call TRBJ2-3; 9 bases match TRBD1. Germline V gives CDR1 SGHTA, CDR2 FQGTGA. V shed 2 bases, J shed 2 bases, and the junction held 5 bases outside the gene matches. The CDR3 is 16 residues long. Here the CDR3 DNA reads TGTGCCAGCAGCTTAGACTACAGGGGGCACACAGATACGCAGTATTTT. The encoded protein is CASSLDYRGHTDTQYF.

This clonotype was observed a handful of times. V usage is TRBV11-2 and J usage is TRBJ2-1; TRBD2 might be the D (5 bases). The V and J ends lost 6 bases and 11 bases respectively, with 14 bases between them. The CDR3 contains 12 residues. Germline CDR1 reads SGHAT; CDR2 reads FQNNGV. The CDR3 DNA reads TGTGCCAGCAGACCTCTGGGCGGGCAGCAGTTCTTC. This encodes CASRPLGGQQFF.

Ten or more counts support this clonotype. CDR3 residues: CASTLGQNLQTKAFF. The CDR3 DNA follows: TGTGCCAGCACCTTGGGACAGAACTTGCAAACTAAGGCTTTCTTT. This chain uses TRBV12-3 or TRBV12-4 with TRBJ1-1; 7 bases match TRBD1. The V gene end was trimmed by 7 bases and the J gene end by 11 bases; junction bases not matched to a gene: 19. The CDR3 covers 15 residues.

The rearrangement links TRBV29-1 to TRBJ2-1; 7 positions match TRBD2. CDR3 length: 15 residues. Germline CDR1 reads SQVTM; CDR2 reads ANQGSEA. V trimming: 0 bases; J trimming: 7 bases; junction bases outside the gene matches: 9. CDR3: CSVEDLGLVNNEQFF. The CDR3 coding sequence is TGCAGCGTTGAAGATCTCGGACTAGTTAATAATGAGCAGTTCTTC.

The rearrangement links TRBV2 to TRBJ2-3, with unresolved D. Looked up from germline, CDR1 is SNHLY and CDR2 is FYNNEI. The length of the CDR3 is 16 residues. Deletions cut 6 bases from V and 5 bases from J, with 21 bases between. CDR3 amino acids: CASRDSGLRWGDTQYF. The DNA of the CDR3 is TGTGCCAGCAGAGACTCAGGCCTCCGGTGGGGAGATACGCAGTATTTT.

The rearrangement joins TRBV27 to TRBJ2-1; the D gene is possibly TRBD2 (5 bases). V was cut by 5 bases and J by 5 bases, with 16 bases left in between. The CDR3 has 15 amino acids. Germline V CDR1 and CDR2: MNHEY, SMNVEV (reference sequence). In DNA form, the CDR3 reads TGTGCCAGCAGTCCCCAGGACTGGAACCACAATGAGCAGTTCTTC. Its translation is CASSPQDWNHNEQFF.

The genes are TRBV20-1 and TRBJ2-1; D uncertain. The germline V gene encodes CDR1 DFQATT and CDR2 SNEGSKA (reference sequence). CDR3 length: 10 amino acids. The ends were cut back, 3 bases at V and 15 bases at J, with 12 bases in the middle. CDR3 nucleotides: TGCAGTGCTAGTGCGGTAGCCCCGTTCTTC. This translates into CSASAVAPFF.

The chain couples TRBV11-2 to TRBJ1-4; D gene unclear. V lost 5 bases, J lost 0 bases, and 10 bases lay in between. The germline gives CDR1 SGHAT, CDR2 FQNNGV. The CDR3 has 15 amino acids. The CDR3 protein is CASSLQFATNEKLFF. DNA of the CDR3: TGTGCCAGCAGCCTTCAGTTTGCAACTAATGAAAAACTGTTTTTT. Based on the CDR3 plus reference TRBV11-2 and TRBJ1-4, the full variable domain is EAGVAQSPRYKIIEKRQSVAFWCNPISGHATLYWYQQILGQGPKLLIQFQNNGVVDDSQLPKDRFSAERLKGVDSTLKIQPAKLEDSAVYLCASSLQFATNEKLFFGSGTQLSVL.

This clonotype was observed at least ten times. V and J are TRBV12-3 or TRBV12-4 and TRBJ1-1, with TRBD1 matching 7 bases. The CDR3 spans 14 residues. The V and J ends lost 6 bases and 1 base, in that order; junction bases with no gene match: 5. The chain's CDR3 is CASRRTGPNTEAFF. The CDR3 nucleotides read TGTGCCAGCAGACGGACAGGACCGAACACTGAAGCTTTCTTT.

This clonotype was seen ten or more times. The V and J genes are TRBV20-1 and TRBJ2-7, with TRBD2 as a possible D gene (5 bases). Between the trimmed V and J ends, which lost 0 bases and 1 base, there was a span of 19 bases. This CDR3 is built from 17 residues. The germline V gene has CDR1 DFQATT and CDR2 SNEGSKA (reference sequence). This chain's CDR3 is CSARDIGVARTSYEQYF. The CDR3 nucleotides read TGCAGTGCTAGAGATATCGGCGTCGCTCGGACTTCCTACGAGCAGTACTTC.

This clonotype was seen at least ten times. The chain has TRBV5-6 and TRBJ2-1; possible D gene TRBD2, 5 bases. The CDR3 extends over 16 amino acids. The V end lost 4 bases, the J end lost 9 bases, and 23 bases lay between the germline ends. Germline assignment: CDR1 SGHDT and CDR2 YYEEEE. The CDR3 region is CASSPLTLRERGEQFF. The CDR3 DNA follows: TGTGCCAGCAGCCCCTTGACTTTGAGGGAGCGAGGTGAGCAGTTCTTC. Drawing the rest from reference TRBV5-6 and TRBJ2-1, the complete variable domain is DAGVTQSPTHLIKTRGQQVTLRCSPKSGHDTVSWYQQALGQGPQFIFQYYEEEERQRGNFPDRFSGHQFPNYSSELNVNALLLGDSALYLCASSPLTLRERGEQFFGPGTRLTVL.